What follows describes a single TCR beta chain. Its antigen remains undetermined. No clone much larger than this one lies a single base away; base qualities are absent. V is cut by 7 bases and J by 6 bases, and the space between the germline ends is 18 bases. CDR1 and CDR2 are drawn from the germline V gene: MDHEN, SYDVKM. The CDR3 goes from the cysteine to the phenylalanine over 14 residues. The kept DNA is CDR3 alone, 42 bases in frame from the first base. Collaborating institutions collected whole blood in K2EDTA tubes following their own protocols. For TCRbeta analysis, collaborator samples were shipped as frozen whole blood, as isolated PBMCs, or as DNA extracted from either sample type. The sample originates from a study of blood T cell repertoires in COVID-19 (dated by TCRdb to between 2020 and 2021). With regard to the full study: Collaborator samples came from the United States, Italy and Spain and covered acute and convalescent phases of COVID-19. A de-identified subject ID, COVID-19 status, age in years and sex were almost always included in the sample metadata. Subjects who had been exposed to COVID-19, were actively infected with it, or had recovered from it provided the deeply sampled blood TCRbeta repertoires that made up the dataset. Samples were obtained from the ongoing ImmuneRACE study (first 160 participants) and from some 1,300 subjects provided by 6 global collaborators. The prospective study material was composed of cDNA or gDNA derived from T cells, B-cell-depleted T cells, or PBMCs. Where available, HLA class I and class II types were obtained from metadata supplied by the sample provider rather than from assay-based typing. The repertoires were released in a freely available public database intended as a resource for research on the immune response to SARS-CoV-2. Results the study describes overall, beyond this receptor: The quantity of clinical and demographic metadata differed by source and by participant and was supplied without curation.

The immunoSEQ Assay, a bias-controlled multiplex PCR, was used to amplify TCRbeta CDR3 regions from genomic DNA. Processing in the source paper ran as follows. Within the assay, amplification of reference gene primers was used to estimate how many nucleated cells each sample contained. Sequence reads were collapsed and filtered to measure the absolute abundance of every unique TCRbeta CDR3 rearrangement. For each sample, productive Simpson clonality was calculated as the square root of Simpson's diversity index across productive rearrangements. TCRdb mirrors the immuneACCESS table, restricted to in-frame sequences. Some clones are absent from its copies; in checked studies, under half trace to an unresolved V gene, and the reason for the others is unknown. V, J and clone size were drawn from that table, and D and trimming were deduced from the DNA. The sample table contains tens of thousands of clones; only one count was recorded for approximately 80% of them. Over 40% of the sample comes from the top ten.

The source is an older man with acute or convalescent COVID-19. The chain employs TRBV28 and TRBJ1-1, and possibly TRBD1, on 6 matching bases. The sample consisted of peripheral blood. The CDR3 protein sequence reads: CASTRWGRFAEAFF. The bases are TGTGCCAGCACAAGATGGGGGCGCTTCGCTGAAGCTTTCTTT. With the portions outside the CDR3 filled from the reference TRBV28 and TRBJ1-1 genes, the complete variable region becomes DVKVTQSSRYLVKRTGEKVFLECVQDMDHENMFWYRQDPGLGLRLIYFSYDVKMKEKGDIPEGYSVSREKKERFSLILESASTNQTSMYLCASTRWGRFAEAFFGQGTRLTVV.